This T cell receptor beta chain was recorded in a study of identical twins. Findings and limits, study-wide: Models underestimated out-of-frame TCR alpha sharing in monozygotic twins. Memory repertoires lacked the insertion deficit that abundant cord blood beta clonotypes showed.

This clonotype was detected a few times. The antigen is not known. The CDR3 spans 10 residues. Germline CDR1 and CDR2: DFQATT and SNEGSKA (reference sequence). Each CDR3 protein is one row after TCRdb ran MiXCR on the 5' RACE reads. The sample has roughly 1,500,000 distinct CDR3 sequences; about 32% are singletons. This receptor was identified in a newborn girl in good health. V is TRBV20-1 and J is TRBJ1-1; D is ambiguous. Sequences were obtained from cord blood. The CDR3 DNA sequence: TGCAGCCCCTTTTTGGGGGAAGCTTTCTTT. It translates to CSPFLGEAFF.